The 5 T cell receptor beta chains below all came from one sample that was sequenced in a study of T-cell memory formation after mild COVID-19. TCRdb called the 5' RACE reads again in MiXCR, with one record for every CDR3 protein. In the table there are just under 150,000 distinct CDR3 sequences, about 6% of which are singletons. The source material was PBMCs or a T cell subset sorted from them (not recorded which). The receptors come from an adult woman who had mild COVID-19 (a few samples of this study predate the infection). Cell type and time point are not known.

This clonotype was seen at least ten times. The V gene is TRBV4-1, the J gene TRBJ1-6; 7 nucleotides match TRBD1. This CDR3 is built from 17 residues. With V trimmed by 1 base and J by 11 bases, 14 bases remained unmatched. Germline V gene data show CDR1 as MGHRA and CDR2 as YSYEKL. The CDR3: CASSQGRAKQGRTPLHF. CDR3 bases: TGCGCCAGCAGCCAAGGCAGGGCGAAACAGGGGAGGACACCCCTCCACTTT.

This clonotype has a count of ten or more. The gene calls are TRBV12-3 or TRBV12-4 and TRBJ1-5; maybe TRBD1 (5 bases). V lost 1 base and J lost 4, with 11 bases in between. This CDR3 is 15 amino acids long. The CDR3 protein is CASSLDGARNQPQHF. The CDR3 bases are TGTGCCAGCAGTTTAGACGGGGCCAGAAATCAGCCCCAGCATTTT.

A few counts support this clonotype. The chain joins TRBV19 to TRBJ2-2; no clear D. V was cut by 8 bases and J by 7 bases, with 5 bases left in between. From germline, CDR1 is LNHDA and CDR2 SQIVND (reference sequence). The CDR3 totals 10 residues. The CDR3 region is CASGNGELFF. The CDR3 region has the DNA TGTGCCAGTGGAAACGGGGAGCTGTTTTTT.

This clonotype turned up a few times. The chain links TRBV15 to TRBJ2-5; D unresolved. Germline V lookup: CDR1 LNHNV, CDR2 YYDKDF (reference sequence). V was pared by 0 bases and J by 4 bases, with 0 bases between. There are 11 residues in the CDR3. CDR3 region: CATSREETQYF. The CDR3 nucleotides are TGTGCCACCAGCAGAGAAGAGACCCAGTACTTC.

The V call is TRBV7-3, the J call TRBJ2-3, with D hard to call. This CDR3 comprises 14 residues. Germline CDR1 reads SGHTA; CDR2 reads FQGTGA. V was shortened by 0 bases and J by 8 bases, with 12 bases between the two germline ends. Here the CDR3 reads CASSLTGVTGTQYF. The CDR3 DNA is TGTGCCAGCAGCTTAACAGGAGTGACCGGTACGCAGTATTTT. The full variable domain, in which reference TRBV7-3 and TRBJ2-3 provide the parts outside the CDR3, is GAGVSQTPSNKVTEKGKYVELRCDPISGHTALYWYRQSLGQGPEFLIYFQGTGAADDSGLPNDRFFAVRPEGSVSTLKIQRTERGDSAVYLCASSLTGVTGTQYFGPGTRLTVL.